Listed below are T cell receptor beta chains from one sample, sequenced in a study of blood T cell repertoires in COVID-19. Assay: immunoSEQ multiplex PCR; the TCRdb copy retains only in-frame clones and omits some. The sample carries 50,000 to 70,000 clones, 80% to 95% recorded once. The sequencing sample was made of peripheral blood. The receptors were sampled from an elderly woman with active COVID-19. CDR3s include the opening cysteine and the closing phenylalanine or tryptophan. Fields, in order: J gene, D gene, V gene, CDR3 length, clone size, CDR3 protein, CDR3 DNA. The D gene is left open where the match is weak. Clone size is given for some rows only: seen once, a few or many times, or a class if the clone is expanded.

j_gene: TRBJ2-7
d_gene: TRBD1
v_gene: TRBV7-9
len: 16
abundance: .
CDR3aa: CASSRILTGDLNEQYF
CDR3nt: TGTGCCAGCAGCCGTATATTGACAGGGGACCTTAACGAGCAGTACTTC

j_gene: TRBJ1-2
d_gene: TRBD1
v_gene: TRBV19
len: 15
abundance: once
CDR3aa: CASSTQWDREYGYTF
CDR3nt: TGTGCCAGTAGTACCCAATGGGACAGGGAGTATGGCTACACCTTC

j_gene: TRBJ1-4
d_gene: .
v_gene: TRBV15
len: 16
abundance: .
CDR3aa: CATSRDLGEGSEKLFF
CDR3nt: TGTGCCACCAGCAGAGATCTAGGGGAAGGTAGCGAAAAACTGTTTTTT

j_gene: TRBJ1-2
d_gene: .
v_gene: TRBV3-1/TRBV3-2
len: 13
abundance: .
CDR3aa: CASSQGDIYGYTF
CDR3nt: TGTGCCAGCAGCCAAGGGGACATCTATGGCTACACCTTC

j_gene: TRBJ1-2
d_gene: TRBD1
v_gene: TRBV29-1
len: 12
abundance: .
CDR3aa: CSGLMTGDGYTF
CDR3nt: TGCAGCGGCTTAATGACAGGGGATGGCTACACCTTC

j_gene: TRBJ2-1
d_gene: TRBD2
v_gene: TRBV24-1
len: 13
abundance: .
CDR3aa: CATGGEAYNEQFF
CDR3nt: TGTGCCACCGGGGGGGAAGCCTACAATGAGCAGTTCTTC

j_gene: TRBJ1-3
d_gene: .
v_gene: TRBV5-1
len: 18
abundance: .
CDR3aa: CASSFGDFRRSSGNTIYF
CDR3nt: TGCGCCAGCAGCTTTGGGGACTTCCGACGGAGCTCTGGAAACACCATATATTTT

j_gene: TRBJ2-3
d_gene: TRBD2
v_gene: TRBV4-1
len: 20
abundance: .
CDR3aa: CASSHPISGGRARVGDTQYF
CDR3nt: TGCGCCAGCAGCCATCCTATTTCGGGTGGGAGGGCCCGTGTGGGTGATACGCAGTATTTT

j_gene: TRBJ2-7
d_gene: .
v_gene: TRBV1
len: 16
abundance: .
CDR3aa: CTSSLNGLAVRYEQYF
CDR3nt: TGCACCAGCAGTCTAAATGGACTAGCGGTACGCTACGAGCAGTACTTC

j_gene: TRBJ2-1
d_gene: .
v_gene: TRBV12-3/TRBV12-4
len: 12
abundance: once
CDR3aa: CASSLYNNEQFF
CDR3nt: TGTGCCAGCAGTTTATATAACAATGAGCAGTTCTTC

j_gene: TRBJ1-1
d_gene: .
v_gene: TRBV28
len: 14
abundance: .
CDR3aa: CASSPTGQWTEAFF
CDR3nt: TGTGCCAGCAGCCCGACAGGTCAATGGACTGAAGCTTTCTTT

j_gene: TRBJ1-3
d_gene: .
v_gene: TRBV2
len: 16
abundance: few
CDR3aa: CASRTGFLYSGNTIYF
CDR3nt: TGTGCCAGCAGGACAGGTTTCTTATACTCTGGAAACACCATATATTTT

j_gene: TRBJ1-1
d_gene: .
v_gene: TRBV4-2
len: 14
abundance: .
CDR3aa: CASSQDSGGSEAFF
CDR3nt: TGTGCCAGCAGCCAAGATTCTGGGGGCTCTGAAGCTTTCTTT

j_gene: TRBJ2-1
d_gene: .
v_gene: TRBV7-9
len: 14
abundance: few
CDR3aa: CASSLSAPGSEQFF
CDR3nt: TGTGCCAGCAGCTTGTCGGCCCCAGGTAGTGAGCAGTTCTTC

j_gene: TRBJ1-5
d_gene: TRBD1
v_gene: TRBV29-1
len: 14
abundance: .
CDR3aa: CSVRTGSSNQPQHF
CDR3nt: TGCAGCGTTCGGACAGGGAGTAGCAATCAGCCCCAGCATTTT

j_gene: TRBJ2-7
d_gene: TRBD1
v_gene: TRBV6-6
len: 13
abundance: .
CDR3aa: CASSGQGYNEQYF
CDR3nt: TGTGCCAGCAGTGGACAGGGGTATAACGAGCAGTACTTC